This T cell receptor (beta chain) was sequenced during a study of CXCR3-negative and CXCR3-positive naive CD8 T cells. The wider study: Overall TRB read output was about 140 million, and each library contained about 1.5 +/- 0.3 million reads.

Germline loops: CDR1 SGHTA, CDR2 FQGNSA. The CDR3 sequence is 13 residues long. The study's findings and limits: Both naive subsets had comparably high diversity; memory CD8+ cells much lower. CXCR3-negative naive cells had less hydrophobic TRB CDR3s than did CXCR3-positive naive cells.

It was by 5' RACE with UMI labels that the TRB cDNA libraries were prepared. TCRdb reprocessed the 5' RACE reads and keeps a single row for each CDR3 protein, giving no DNA. The sample holds tens of thousands of distinct CDR3 sequences. Remarks on this clonotype: What it recognizes is unknown.

Investigators sorted each CD8+ T cell subset in triplicate, taking approximately 300,000 cells each time. The chain has TRBV7-2 and TRBJ2-7; TCRdb reports TRBD1, a call that lacks DNA to check it against. Sequencing input: naive CXCR3- CD8+ T cells from blood. Sample subset: CD45RO-CCR7+CD27+CD95- naive CD8+ T cells lacking CXCR3 (TNR3-). The receptor was isolated from a human donor in good health. Some clones in this sample may be carry-over from other donors' samples. The CDR3: CASSPGYSYEQYF.